Presented here are 5 T cell receptor beta chains from one specimen sequenced in a study of blood T cell repertoires in COVID-19. TCRdb's copy holds only in-frame clones and misses some; the assay was immunoSEQ multiplex PCR. This table has approximately 340,000 clones, approximately 90% appearing once. The sample comprised PBMCs or T cells enriched from blood (not recorded which). These receptors all come from a woman in her forties who had been exposed to COVID-19.

A single count supports this clone. The rearrangement uses TRBV19 and TRBJ2-1; D ambiguous. The CDR3 consists of 14 residues. V gave up 8 bases and J gave up 3 bases, with 14 bases separating them. Germline lookup yields CDR1 LNHDA and CDR2 SQIVND (reference sequence). CDR3 region: CASGPGLNYNEQFF. CDR3 nucleotides: TGTGCCAGTGGCCCAGGCCTTAACTACAATGAGCAGTTCTTC.

The J gene is TRBJ1-2, the V gene TRBV9; 8 nucleotides match TRBD1. Trimming removed 3 bases from V and 1 base from J; junction bases left unmatched: 8. The germline V gene encodes CDR1 SGDLS and CDR2 YYNGEE. The CDR3 extends over 16 amino acids. The CDR3 spells CASSEPGTGNNYGYTF. The CDR3 region has the DNA TGTGCCAGCAGCGAGCCGGGGACAGGAAATAACTATGGCTACACCTTC.

The chain is built from TRBV5-1 and TRBJ2-3, with TRBD1 matching 10 bases. The V segment lost 4 bases and the J segment 2 bases; nucleotides outside the gene matches: 7. The CDR3 totals 16 residues. The V gene's germline CDR1 is SGHRS and CDR2 YFSETQ. CDR3 protein: CASSLTGGTNTDTQYF. CDR3 sequence (DNA): TGCGCCAGCAGCCTGACAGGGGGCACGAACACAGATACGCAGTATTTT.

The rearrangement links TRBV13 to TRBJ1-5; D might be TRBD1 (6 bases). The V gene's germline CDR1 is PRHDT and CDR2 FYEKMQ (reference sequence). The CDR3 contains 18 residues. V lost 6 bases and J lost 0, with 21 bases in between. The CDR3 protein is CASRPTGRAAHSNQPQHF. The DNA of the CDR3 is TGTGCCAGCAGGCCCACAGGGAGGGCGGCCCATAGCAATCAGCCCCAGCATTTT.

V is TRBV25-1 and J is TRBJ1-3, with a tentative D call TRBD1 (6 bases). V lost 1 base and J lost 6, with 10 bases in between. This CDR3 has 14 amino acids. Germline CDR1 and CDR2: MGHDK and SYGVNS. For the CDR3, the DNA is TGTGCCAGCAGTGAATTCGGACAGCTAAACACCATATATTTT. Translation gives CASSEFGQLNTIYF.